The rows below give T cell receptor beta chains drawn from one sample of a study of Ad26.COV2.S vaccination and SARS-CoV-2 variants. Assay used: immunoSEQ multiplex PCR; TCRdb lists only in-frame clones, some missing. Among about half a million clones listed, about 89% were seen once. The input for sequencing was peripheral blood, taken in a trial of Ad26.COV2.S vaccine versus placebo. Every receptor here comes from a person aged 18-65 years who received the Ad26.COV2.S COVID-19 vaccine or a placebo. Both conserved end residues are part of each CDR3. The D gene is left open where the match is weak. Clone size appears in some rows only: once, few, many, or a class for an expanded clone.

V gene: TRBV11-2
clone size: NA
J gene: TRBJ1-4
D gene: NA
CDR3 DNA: TGTGCCAGCAGCTTAGGACAGACGGCAACTAATGAAAAACTGTTTTTT
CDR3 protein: CASSLGQTATNEKLFF

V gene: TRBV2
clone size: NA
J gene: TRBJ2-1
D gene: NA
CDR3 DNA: TGTGCCAGCAGTGAAAGGGGCAGTCTGGTCTACAATGAGCAGTTCTTC
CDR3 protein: CASSERGSLVYNEQFF

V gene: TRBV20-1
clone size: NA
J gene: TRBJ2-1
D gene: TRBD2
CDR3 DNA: TGCACGGGAGGACAATACAATGAGCAGTTCTTC
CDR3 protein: CTGGQYNEQFF

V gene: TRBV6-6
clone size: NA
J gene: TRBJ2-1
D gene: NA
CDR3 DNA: TGTGCCAGCAGCCAAGGAATACAGGGCAATGAGCAGTTCTTC
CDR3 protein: CASSQGIQGNEQFF

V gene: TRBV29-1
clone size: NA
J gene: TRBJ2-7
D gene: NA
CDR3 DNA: TGCAGCGTTGAGGGGGGCCCCTACGAGCAGTACTTC
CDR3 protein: CSVEGGPYEQYF

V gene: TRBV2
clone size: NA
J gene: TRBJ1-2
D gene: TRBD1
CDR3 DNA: TGTGCCAGCAGCGCAGGGGGCGCCATCTATGGCTACACCTTC
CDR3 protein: CASSAGGAIYGYTF

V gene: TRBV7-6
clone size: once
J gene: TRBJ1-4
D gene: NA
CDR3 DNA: TGTGCCAGCAGCTTTGTCGGGGGCCGGGGAGAAAAACTGTTTTTT
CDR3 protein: CASSFVGGRGEKLFF

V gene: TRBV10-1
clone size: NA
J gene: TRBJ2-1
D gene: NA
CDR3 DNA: TGCGCCAGCAGTGAGCGGGCCTCCTACAATGAGCAGTTCTTC
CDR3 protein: CASSERASYNEQFF

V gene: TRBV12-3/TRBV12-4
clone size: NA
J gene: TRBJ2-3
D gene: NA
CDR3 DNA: TGTGCCAGCCTGGTTGCAGATACGCAGTATTTT
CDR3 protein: CASLVADTQYF

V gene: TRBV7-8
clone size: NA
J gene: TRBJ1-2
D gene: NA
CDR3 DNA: TGTGCCAGCAGCTTAGGGGTCAGGGCTGGCTACACCTTC
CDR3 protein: CASSLGVRAGYTF

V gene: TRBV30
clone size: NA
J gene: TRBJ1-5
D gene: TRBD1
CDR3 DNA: TGTGCCTGGAGAGAAACAGGGGCGTGGGGGCAGCCCCAGCATTTT
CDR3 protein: CAWRETGAWGQPQHF

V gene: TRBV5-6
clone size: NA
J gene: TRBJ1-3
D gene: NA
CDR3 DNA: TGTGCCAGCAGCTTGGGGCTTAACTCTGGAAACACCATATATTTT
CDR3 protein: CASSLGLNSGNTIYF

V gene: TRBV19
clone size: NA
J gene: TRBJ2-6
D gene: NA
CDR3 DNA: TGTGCCAGTAGTATCTGGGAGGCCAACGTCCTGACTTTC
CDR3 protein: CASSIWEANVLTF

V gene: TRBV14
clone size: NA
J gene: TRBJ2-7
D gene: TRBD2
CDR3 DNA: TGTGCCAGCAGCCACCCCGGGACTAACGAGCAGTACTTC
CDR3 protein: CASSHPGTNEQYF

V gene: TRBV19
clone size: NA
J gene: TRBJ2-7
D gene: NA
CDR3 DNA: TGTGCCAGTAGTATAACAACCGGACGGAGCTCCTACGAGCAGTACTTC
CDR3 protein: CASSITTGRSSYEQYF

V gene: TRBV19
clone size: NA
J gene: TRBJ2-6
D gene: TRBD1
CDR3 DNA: TGTGCCAGTAGTATGTGGGGACAGGGAACTGGTGGGGCCAACGTCCTGACTTTC
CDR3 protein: CASSMWGQGTGGANVLTF

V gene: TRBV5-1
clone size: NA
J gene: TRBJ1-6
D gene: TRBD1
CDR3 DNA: TGCGCCAGCAGCTCCACCGGGACAGGGGTTTCACCCCTCCACTTT
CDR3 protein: CASSSTGTGVSPLHF

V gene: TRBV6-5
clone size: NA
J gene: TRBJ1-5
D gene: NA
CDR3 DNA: TGTGCCAGCAGTTCAGGGCGGCTCGGTCAGCCCCAGCATTTT
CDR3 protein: CASSSGRLGQPQHF

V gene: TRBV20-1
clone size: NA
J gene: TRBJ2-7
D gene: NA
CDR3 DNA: TGCAGTGCTAGTAATGTAGGGATAGAACACTACGAGCAGTACTTC
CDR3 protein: CSASNVGIEHYEQYF

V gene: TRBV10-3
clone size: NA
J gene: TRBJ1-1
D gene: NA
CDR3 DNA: TGTGCCATCAGTGAGTCGCAGCTAGGACGGGCTAACACTGAAGCTTTCTTT
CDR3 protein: CAISESQLGRANTEAFF

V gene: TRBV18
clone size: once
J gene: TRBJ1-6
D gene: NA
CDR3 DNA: TGTGCCAGCTCAGCAGAAATTTTATATTCACCCCTCCACTTT
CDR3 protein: CASSAEILYSPLHF

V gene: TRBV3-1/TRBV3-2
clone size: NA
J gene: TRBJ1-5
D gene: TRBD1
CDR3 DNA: TGTGCCAGCAGCCAAGGGACAGGCACTCAGCCCCAGCATTTT
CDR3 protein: CASSQGTGTQPQHF

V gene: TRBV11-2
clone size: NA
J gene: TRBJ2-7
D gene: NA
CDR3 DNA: TGTGCCAGCAGCTTGGGTAGCGGCACCTACGAGCAGTACTTC
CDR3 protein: CASSLGSGTYEQYF

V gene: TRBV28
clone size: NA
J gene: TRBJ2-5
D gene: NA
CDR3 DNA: TGTGCCAGCGGTAGGGGTCCGCTACAAGAGACCCAGTACTTC
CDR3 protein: CASGRGPLQETQYF

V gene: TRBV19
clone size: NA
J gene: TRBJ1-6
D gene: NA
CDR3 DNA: TGTGCCAGTACCCGGAAGGTGGGCAGCGGCGGTAGGAATTCACCCCTCCACTTT
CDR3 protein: CASTRKVGSGGRNSPLHF

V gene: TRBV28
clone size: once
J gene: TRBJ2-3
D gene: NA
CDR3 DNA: TGTGCCAGCAGTCCCCTAGGGGAGGCGGGCACCGTCACAGATACGCAGTATTTT
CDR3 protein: CASSPLGEAGTVTDTQYF

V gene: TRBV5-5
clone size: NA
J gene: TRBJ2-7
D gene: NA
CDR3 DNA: TGTGCCAGCAGCTTGGGAAGACAGACGAGCTCCTACGAGCAGTACTTC
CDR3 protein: CASSLGRQTSSYEQYF

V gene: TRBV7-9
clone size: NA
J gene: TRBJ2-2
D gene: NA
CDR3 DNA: TGTGCCAGCAGCCGTTGGGGGGAAAACACCGGGGAGCTGTTTTTT
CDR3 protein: CASSRWGENTGELFF

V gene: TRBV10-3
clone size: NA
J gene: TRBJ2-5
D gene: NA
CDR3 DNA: TGTGCCATCAGTGATTTGGATAATGGGGAGACCCAGTACTTC
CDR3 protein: CAISDLDNGETQYF

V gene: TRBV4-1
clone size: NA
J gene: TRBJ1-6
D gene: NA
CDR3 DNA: TGCGCCAGCAGCCAAGACGACCATCTCAATTCACCCCTCCACTTT
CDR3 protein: CASSQDDHLNSPLHF

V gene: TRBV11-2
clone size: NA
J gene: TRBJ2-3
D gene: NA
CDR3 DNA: TGTGCCAGCAGCGCCGGTTCGGATACGCAGTATTTT
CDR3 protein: CASSAGSDTQYF

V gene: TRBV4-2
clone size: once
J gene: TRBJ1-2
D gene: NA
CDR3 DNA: TGTGCCAGCAGCCATAATAGGGGGATGGGAGCCGGCTACACCTTC
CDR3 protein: CASSHNRGMGAGYTF

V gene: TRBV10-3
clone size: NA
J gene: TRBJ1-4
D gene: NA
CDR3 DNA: TGTGCCATCAGTGAGCAGGGATCAGGGAATGAAAAACTGTTTTTT
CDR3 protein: CAISEQGSGNEKLFF

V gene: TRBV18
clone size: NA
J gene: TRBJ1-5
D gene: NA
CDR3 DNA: TGTGCCAGCTCAGCGGACGGTAATCAGCCCCAGCATTTT
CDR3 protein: CASSADGNQPQHF